The next 26 T cell receptor beta chains were all read from a single sample in a study of graft-versus-host responses after intestinal transplantation (dated by TCRdb to the early 2020s). The library was made by the immunoSEQ multiplex PCR assay. Not all clones reach the TCRdb copy of this immuneACCESS table, which keeps in-frame sequences only. Checked studies attribute under half of the gap to unresolved V genes and leave the rest unexplained. This sample holds more than 85,000 clones; around 80% were observed only once. 0.65% to 0.95% of the sample is taken by the ten largest. The time point label on this specimen signifies: cells obtained before transplantation from donor or recipient. These receptors have no known antigen. Sequenced material: unstimulated CD4+ T cells sorted from spleen or lymph node cells, taken before intestinal transplant. The receptor set was obtained from a human donor who received an intestinal transplant.

The chain carries TRBV4-1 and TRBJ2-5, with TRBD1 matching 8 bases. The CDR3 sequence is 16 residues long. V was pared by 0 bases and J by 5 bases, with 8 bases of the junction left unmatched. CDR1 MGHRA and CDR2 YSYEKL come from the germline V gene. CDR3 region: CASSQEVQGAMETQYF. The CDR3, as DNA: TGCGCCAGCAGCCAAGAAGTGCAGGGGGCGATGGAGACCCAGTACTTC.

This chain uses TRBV30 with TRBJ2-5, with TRBD2 matching over 9 bases. Germline CDR1 is GTSNPN and CDR2 is SVGIG (reference sequence). The CDR3 has 12 residues. The trim removed 5 bases at V and 4 bases at J, leaving 2 bases unmatched. CDR3 bases: TGTGCCTGGGCGGGGGGGCCAGAGACCCAGTACTTC. Amino acid sequence: CAWAGGPETQYF.

The chain employs TRBV7-3 and TRBJ2-2; TRBD2 agrees at 11 bases. CDR1 is SGHTA, CDR2 FQGTGA, per germline. This CDR3 spans 14 amino acids. The junction had 2 bases not matched to a gene; V was cut back by 4 bases and J by 7 bases. CDR3 sequence (DNA): TGTGCCAGCAGCTACGGGACTAGCGGCGGGGAGCTGTTTTTT. The encoded protein is CASSYGTSGGELFF.

This clone was seen only once. This chain uses TRBV28 with TRBJ2-1, with D perhaps matching TRBD2 (6 bases). CDR3 length equals 15 residues. The germline V gene encodes CDR1 MDHEN and CDR2 SYDVKM. Deletions cut 2 bases from V and 2 bases from J, with 10 bases between. The CDR3 nucleotides read TGTGCCAGCAGTTTAGTTGGGGGGACCTACAATGAGCAGTTCTTC. Translation: CASSLVGGTYNEQFF.

The CDR3 loop is CASSLWQIDGYTF. In DNA, the CDR3 is TGTGCCAGCAGTTTATGGCAAATAGATGGCTACACCTTC. This chain uses TRBV28 with TRBJ1-2; D gene unclear. Looked up from germline, CDR1 is MDHEN and CDR2 is SYDVKM. The CDR3 extends over 13 amino acids. Trimming removed 0 bases at V and 6 bases at J, with 8 bases between.

For the CDR3, the DNA is TGTGCCAGCAGCCCCAGGGCAGGGGCATTAGAGACCCAGTACTTC. Translating it yields CASSPRAGALETQYF. The V call is TRBV7-6, the J call TRBJ2-5; D might be TRBD1 (6 bases). The CDR3 covers 15 residues. Germline V gene sequence: CDR1 SGHVS, CDR2 FNYEAQ. Trimming removed 5 bases from V and 4 bases from J, with 17 bases in between.

The chain is built from TRBV2 and TRBJ2-2, with 8 bases that match TRBD1. V lost 7 bases, J lost 7 bases, and 11 bases stayed unmatched. This CDR3 spans 15 amino acids. CDR1 SNHLY and CDR2 FYNNEI come from the germline V gene. The CDR3 is CASKGQGPFFGELFF. CDR3 DNA sequence: TGTGCCAGCAAAGGACAGGGCCCATTCTTCGGGGAGCTGTTTTTT.

This rearrangement joins TRBV25-1 to TRBJ2-5, with a possible D match to TRBD2 (7 bases). V was clipped by 3 bases and J by 4 bases, with 12 bases between them. The CDR3 runs 14 residues. Germline V gives CDR1 MGHDK, CDR2 SYGVNS. The CDR3, as DNA: TGTGCCAGCAGTGATCCGGGGGGCAGAGAGACCCAGTACTTC. Translation: CASSDPGGRETQYF. The entire variable domain, with the rest obtained from reference TRBV25-1 and TRBJ2-5, is as follows: EADIYQTPRYLVIGTGKKITLECSQTMGHDKMYWYQQDPGMELHLIHYSYGVNSTEKGDLSSESTVSRIRTEHFPLTLESARPSHTSQYLCASSDPGGRETQYFGPGTRLLVL.

This chain links TRBV19 with TRBJ1-2; a possible D gene is TRBD1 (5 bases). Germline CDR1 is LNHDA and CDR2 is SQIVND (reference sequence). Trimming took off 5 bases at V and 4 bases at J, with 14 bases between the two ends. The CDR3 is 14 amino acids. The CDR3 DNA reads TGTGCCAGTAGTTCAGGGTTCCACCTCTATGGCTACACCTTC. Protein: CASSSGFHLYGYTF.

The genes are TRBV19 and TRBJ1-5; possible D gene TRBD1, 5 bases. V was shortened by 5 bases and J by 2 bases, with 19 bases between the two germline ends. The CDR3 extends over 17 amino acids. Germline CDR1 reads LNHDA; CDR2 reads SQIVND (reference sequence). CDR3 nucleotides: TGTGCCAGTAGTTCCCGGGACTCCCAGCGGGGCAATCAGCCCCAGCATTTT. Protein product: CASSSRDSQRGNQPQHF. Supplemented by reference TRBV19 and TRBJ1-5, the full variable domain reads DGGITQSPKYLFRKEGQNVTLSCEQNLNHDAMYWYRQDPGQGLRLIYYSQIVNDFQKGDIAEGYSVSREKKESFPLTVTSAQKNPTAFYLCASSSRDSQRGNQPQHFGDGTRLSIL.

In this sample, this clone turned up once. The chain joins TRBV11-1 to TRBJ2-4; TRBD2 matches at 10 bases. The germline V gene has CDR1 SGHAT and CDR2 FQDESV (reference sequence). The length of the CDR3 is 17 residues. V lost 4 bases, J lost 0 bases, and 6 bases stayed unmatched. The CDR3 coding sequence is TGTGCCAGCAGCTCGGGGACTAGCGTTCGAGCCAAAAACATTCAGTACTTC. Amino acids: CASSSGTSVRAKNIQYF.

This sequence joins TRBV6-1 and TRBJ1-5, with D perhaps TRBD1 (5 bases). Trimming removed 2 bases at V and 6 bases at J, with 14 bases between. Germline assignment: CDR1 MNHNS and CDR2 SASEGT. The CDR3 has 15 amino acids. CDR3 coding DNA: TGTGCCAGCAGTGAAAACTCCTGGGGCGGTCAGCCCCAGCATTTT. Translated, it gives CASSENSWGGQPQHF.

V gene TRBV9 combines with J gene TRBJ2-3; TRBD2 aligns across 10 bases. This CDR3 contains 16 residues. V trimming: 4 bases; J trimming: 3 bases; junction bases outside the gene matches: 8. CDR1 and CDR2 (germline): SGDLS, YYNGEE. The CDR3 DNA reads TGTGCCAGCAGCCCTCGGACTAGCGGAGGGACAGATACGCAGTATTTT. Translation: CASSPRTSGGTDTQYF. Supplemented by reference TRBV9 and TRBJ2-3, the full variable domain reads DSGVTQTPKHLITATGQRVTLRCSPRSGDLSVYWYQQSLDQGLQFLIQYYNGEERAKGNILERFSAQQFPDLHSELNLSSLELGDSALYFCASSPRTSGGTDTQYFGPGTRLTVL.

The V call is TRBV28, the J call TRBJ2-7; a possible D gene is TRBD1 (6 bases). This CDR3 is built from 13 residues. The ends were cut back, 5 bases at V and 7 bases at J, with 15 bases in the middle. Germline-derived CDR1 and CDR2 are MDHEN and SYDVKM. Here the CDR3 DNA reads TGTGCCAGCAGTGCCTACAGGGAAGGAGAGCAGTACTTC. Amino acids: CASSAYREGEQYF.

The rearrangement uses TRBV2 and TRBJ2-3, with 15 bases that match TRBD2. This CDR3 spans 17 amino acids. V was pared by 1 base and J by 5 bases, with 4 bases of the junction left unmatched. Germline V gene lookup returns CDR1 SNHLY and CDR2 FYNNEI. CDR3: CASSEGTSGGAIDTQYF. In DNA, the CDR3 is TGTGCCAGCAGTGAAGGGACTAGCGGGGGGGCGATAGATACGCAGTATTTT.

V usage is TRBV19 and J usage is TRBJ2-2, with 7 bases fitting TRBD1. The CDR3 is 16 residues long. The ends lost 7 bases at V and 8 bases at J; junction bases unmatched: 16. Germline V CDR1 and CDR2: LNHDA, SQIVND (reference sequence). CDR3 DNA sequence: TGTGCCAGTACAACAGGGGAGTTTTTTGGGTCGGGGGAGCTGTTTTTT. Its translation: CASTTGEFFGSGELFF. The entire variable domain, with the rest obtained from reference TRBV19 and TRBJ2-2, is as follows: DGGITQSPKYLFRKEGQNVTLSCEQNLNHDAMYWYRQDPGQGLRLIYYSQIVNDFQKGDIAEGYSVSREKKESFPLTVTSAQKNPTAFYLCASTTGEFFGSGELFFGEGSRLTVL.

V usage is TRBV28 and J usage is TRBJ1-2; TRBD1 matches at 7 bases. Trimming cost V 3 bases and J 4 bases; bases outside gene matches: 2. Looked up from germline, CDR1 is MDHEN and CDR2 is SYDVKM. The CDR3 spans 13 residues. The DNA for the CDR3 is TGTGCCAGCAGTTTCCCAGGGGGCTATGGCTACACCTTC. This sequence encodes CASSFPGGYGYTF.

This sequence joins TRBV30 and TRBJ2-1; tentatively, D is TRBD2 (7 bases). Trimming took 2 bases from V and 9 from J, leaving 20 bases between them. This CDR3 has 15 amino acids. Germline lookup yields CDR1 GTSNPN and CDR2 SVGIG (reference sequence). CDR3 DNA: TGTGCCTGGAGTCATAGGGGGGGCCTACCGGGTGAGCAGTTCTTC. Amino acid sequence: CAWSHRGGLPGEQFF.

This sequence joins TRBV6-5 and TRBJ1-2; 7 nucleotides align to TRBD1. J lost 5 bases, V lost 2 bases, and 5 bases had no gene match. This CDR3 spans 14 amino acids. Germline CDR1 reads MNHEY; CDR2 reads SVGAGI. The DNA of the CDR3 is TGTGCCAGCAGTTACCGACAGGGTGAATATGGCTACACCTTC. It yields the protein CASSYRQGEYGYTF.

This chain links TRBV5-4 with TRBJ2-5; TRBD2 aligns across 9 bases. Germline assignment: CDR1 SGHNT and CDR2 YYREEE (reference sequence). CDR3 length: 14 residues. CDR3 nucleotides: TGTGCTTCGGCAGCGGGAGGTTCCCAAGAGACCCAGTACTTC. Translating gives CASAAGGSQETQYF.

The V call is TRBV6-1, the J call TRBJ2-3; the D gene is possibly TRBD1 (7 bases). The CDR3 runs to 15 residues. V shed 6 bases and J shed 0 bases, with 13 bases lying between them. Germline V CDR1 and CDR2: MNHNS, SASEGT. CDR3 region: CASRPGDSSTDTQYF. Written as DNA, the CDR3 is TGTGCCAGCAGGCCGGGGGACAGTAGCACAGATACGCAGTATTTT.

This clone is categorized as medium-sized. The chain has TRBV12-2 and TRBJ2-5; TRBD1 is taken as the D call from the table, unchecked against the DNA. TRBV12-2 counts as a pseudogene. CDR3 length: 13 residues. The CDR3 loop is CAKGQANQETQYF. CDR3 coding DNA: TGTGCAAAGGGGCAGGCCAACCAAGAGACCCAGTACTTC.

The chain is built from TRBV11-2 and TRBJ2-1; 10 bases are shared with TRBD2. V was clipped by 5 bases and J by 6 bases; unmatched bases: 4. The CDR3 is 14 amino acids. Germline V gene sequence: CDR1 SGHAT, CDR2 FQNNGV. As DNA, the CDR3 is TGTGCCAGCAGCCCGCGGACTAGCGGCAATGAGCAGTTCTTC. As protein: CASSPRTSGNEQFF.

The V call is TRBV28, the J call TRBJ2-2; unclear D gene. The CDR3 runs to 15 residues. From germline, CDR1 is MDHEN and CDR2 SYDVKM. The ends were cut back, 4 bases at V and 2 bases at J, with 11 bases in the middle. CDR3: CASSSPGLNTGELFF. The CDR3 nucleotides read TGTGCCAGCAGTTCTCCGGGTCTTAACACCGGGGAGCTGTTTTTT.

The genes are TRBV7-8 and TRBJ2-7; D not certain. The V and J ends lost 1 base and 0 bases respectively, with 10 bases between them. This CDR3 has 15 amino acids. From germline, CDR1 is SGHVS and CDR2 FQNEAQ. CDR3 nucleotides: TGTGCCAGCAGCTTAGGAAGAGCAAACTCCTACGAGCAGTACTTC. This translates into CASSLGRANSYEQYF.

This clone was detected once. The chain has TRBV27 and TRBJ1-4; 9 bases map to TRBD1. Germline CDR1 and CDR2: MNHEY and SMNVEV (reference sequence). Trimming at V came to 4 bases and at J to 11 bases, leaving 5 bases not matched to a gene. The CDR3 runs to 13 residues. CDR3 in DNA: TGTGCCAGCAGTTCGGGACAGGGTACGAAACTGTTTTTT. Its translation: CASSSGQGTKLFF.